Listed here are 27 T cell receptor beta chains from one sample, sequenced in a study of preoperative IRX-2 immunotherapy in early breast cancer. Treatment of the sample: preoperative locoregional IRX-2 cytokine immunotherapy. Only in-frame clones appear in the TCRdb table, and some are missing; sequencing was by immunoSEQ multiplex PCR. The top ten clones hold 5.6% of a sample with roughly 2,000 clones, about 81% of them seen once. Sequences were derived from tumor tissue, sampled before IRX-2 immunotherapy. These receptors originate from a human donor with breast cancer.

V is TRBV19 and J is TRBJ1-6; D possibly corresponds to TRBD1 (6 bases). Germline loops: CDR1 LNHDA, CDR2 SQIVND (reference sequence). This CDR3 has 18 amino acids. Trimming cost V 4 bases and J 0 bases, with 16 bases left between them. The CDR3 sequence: CASSKWTEGSSYNSPLHF. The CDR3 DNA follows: TGTGCCAGTAGTAAATGGACAGAAGGAAGCTCCTATAATTCACCCCTCCACTTT.

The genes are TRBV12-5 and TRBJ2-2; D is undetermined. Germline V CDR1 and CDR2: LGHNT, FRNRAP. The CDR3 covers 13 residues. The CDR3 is CASRYSTTGELFF. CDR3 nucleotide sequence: TGTGCCAGCCGCTACTCGACGACCGGGGAGCTGTTTTTT.

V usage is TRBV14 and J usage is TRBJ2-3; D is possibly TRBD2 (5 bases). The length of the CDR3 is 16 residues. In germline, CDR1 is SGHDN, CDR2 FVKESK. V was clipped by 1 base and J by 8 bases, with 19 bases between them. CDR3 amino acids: CASSQGKGSGDLTQYF. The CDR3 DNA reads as TGTGCCAGCAGCCAAGGAAAAGGGAGCGGCGATCTTACGCAGTATTTT.

The CDR3, as DNA: TGTGCCAGCAGCTCTCCTTGGGACAGGAACTACGAGCAGTACTTC. This translates into CASSSPWDRNYEQYF. This sequence joins TRBV11-3 and TRBJ2-7; TRBD1 matches at 8 bases. V lost 4 bases, J lost 3 bases, and 8 bases stayed unmatched. The CDR3 consists of 15 residues. The V gene's germline CDR1 is SGHNT and CDR2 YENEEA. Based on the CDR3 plus reference TRBV11-3 and TRBJ2-7, the full variable domain is EAGVVQSPRYKIIEKKQPVAFWCNPISGHNTLYWYLQNLGQGPELLIRYENEEAVDDSQLPKDRFSAERLKGVDSTLKIQPAELGDSAVYLCASSSPWDRNYEQYFGPGTRLTVT.

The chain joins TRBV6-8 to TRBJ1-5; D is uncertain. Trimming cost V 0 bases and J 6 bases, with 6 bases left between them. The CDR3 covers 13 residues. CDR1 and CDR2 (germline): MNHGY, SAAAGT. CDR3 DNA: TGTGCCAGCAGTTACTCGAGGGTTCAGCCCCAGCATTTT. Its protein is CASSYSRVQPQHF.

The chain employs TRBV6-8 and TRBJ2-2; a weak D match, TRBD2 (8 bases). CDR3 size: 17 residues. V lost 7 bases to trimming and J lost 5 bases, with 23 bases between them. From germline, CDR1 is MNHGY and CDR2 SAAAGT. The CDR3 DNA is TGTGCCAGCAAAAGGTTACTAGCGGCCAGGGGGACCGGGGAGCTGTTTTTT. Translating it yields CASKRLLAARGTGELFF.

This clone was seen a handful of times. The CDR3 here is CASSQYSTGGAFF. DNA for the CDR3: TGTGCCAGCAGTCAATACTCGACCGGAGGAGCTTTCTTT. The chain has TRBV6-8 and TRBJ1-1; no firm D call. Germline V lookup: CDR1 MNHGY, CDR2 SAAAGT. V lost 5 bases, J lost 10 bases, and 17 bases lay in between. The CDR3 runs to 13 residues.

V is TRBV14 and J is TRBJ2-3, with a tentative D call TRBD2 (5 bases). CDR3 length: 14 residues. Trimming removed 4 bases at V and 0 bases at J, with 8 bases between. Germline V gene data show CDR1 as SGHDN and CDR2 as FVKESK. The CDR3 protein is CASSPGLSTDTQYF. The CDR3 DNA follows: TGTGCCAGCAGCCCCGGACTGAGCACAGATACGCAGTATTTT.

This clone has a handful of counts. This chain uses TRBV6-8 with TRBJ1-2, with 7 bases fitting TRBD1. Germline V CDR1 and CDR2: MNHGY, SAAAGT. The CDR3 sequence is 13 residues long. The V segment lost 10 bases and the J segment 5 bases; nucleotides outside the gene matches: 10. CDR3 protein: CATARDRAYGYTF. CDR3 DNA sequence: TGTGCCACCGCCCGCGACAGGGCTTATGGCTACACCTTC.

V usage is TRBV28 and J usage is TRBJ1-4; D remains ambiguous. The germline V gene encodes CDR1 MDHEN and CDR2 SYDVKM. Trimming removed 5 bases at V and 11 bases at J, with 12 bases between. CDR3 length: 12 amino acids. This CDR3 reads CASSLYRGKLFF. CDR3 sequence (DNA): TGTGCCAGCAGTCTTTATAGAGGGAAACTGTTTTTT.

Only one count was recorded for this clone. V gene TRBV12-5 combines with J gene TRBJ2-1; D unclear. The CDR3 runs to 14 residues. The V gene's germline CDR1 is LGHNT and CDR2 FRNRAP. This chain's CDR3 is CAITPVSSYNEQFF. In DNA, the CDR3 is TGTGCCATAACTCCGGTGAGCTCCTACAATGAGCAGTTCTTC.

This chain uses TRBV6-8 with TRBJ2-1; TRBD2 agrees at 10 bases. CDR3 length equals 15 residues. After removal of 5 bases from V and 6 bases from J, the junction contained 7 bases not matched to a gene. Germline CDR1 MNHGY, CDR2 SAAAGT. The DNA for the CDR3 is TGTGCCAGCAGTCTAATAGCGGGAGGTCCCAATGAGCAGTTCTTC. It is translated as CASSLIAGGPNEQFF.

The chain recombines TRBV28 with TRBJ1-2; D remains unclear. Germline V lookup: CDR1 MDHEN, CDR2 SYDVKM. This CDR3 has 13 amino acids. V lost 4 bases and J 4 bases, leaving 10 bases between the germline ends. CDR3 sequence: CASSSAVTYGYTF. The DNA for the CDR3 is TGTGCCAGCAGTTCAGCGGTGACCTATGGCTACACCTTC.

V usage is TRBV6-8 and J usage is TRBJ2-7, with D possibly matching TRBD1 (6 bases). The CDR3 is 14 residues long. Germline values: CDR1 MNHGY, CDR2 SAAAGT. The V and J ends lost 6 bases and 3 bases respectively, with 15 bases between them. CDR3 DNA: TGTGCCAGCAGCCTCAGGGGAGAGGTCTACGAGCAGTACTTC. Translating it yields CASSLRGEVYEQYF.

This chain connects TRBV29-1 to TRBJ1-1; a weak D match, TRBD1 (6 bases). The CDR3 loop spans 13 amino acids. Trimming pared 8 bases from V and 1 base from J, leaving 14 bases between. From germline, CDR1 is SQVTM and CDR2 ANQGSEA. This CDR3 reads CSIRQETNTEAFF. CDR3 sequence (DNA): TGCAGCATAAGACAGGAGACGAACACTGAAGCTTTCTTT.

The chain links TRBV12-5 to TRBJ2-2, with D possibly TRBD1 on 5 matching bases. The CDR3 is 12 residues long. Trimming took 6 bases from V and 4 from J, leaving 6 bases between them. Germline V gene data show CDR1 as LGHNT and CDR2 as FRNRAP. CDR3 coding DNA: TGTGCTAGTGGCACAGGCACCGGGGAGCTGTTTTTT. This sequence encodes CASGTGTGELFF.

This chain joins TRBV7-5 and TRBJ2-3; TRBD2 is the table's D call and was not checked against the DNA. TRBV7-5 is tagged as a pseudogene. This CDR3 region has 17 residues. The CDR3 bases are TGTGCCAGCAGCTTAGCGTTGCTGCGGGAGGGTACAGATACGCAGTATTTT. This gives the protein CASSLALLREGTDTQYF.

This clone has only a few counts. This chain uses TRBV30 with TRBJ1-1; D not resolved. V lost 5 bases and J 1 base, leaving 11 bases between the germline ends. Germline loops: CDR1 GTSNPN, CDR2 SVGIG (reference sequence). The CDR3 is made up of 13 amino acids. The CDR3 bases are TGTGCCTGGGTTGGGCACCCGAACACTGAAGCTTTCTTT. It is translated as CAWVGHPNTEAFF.

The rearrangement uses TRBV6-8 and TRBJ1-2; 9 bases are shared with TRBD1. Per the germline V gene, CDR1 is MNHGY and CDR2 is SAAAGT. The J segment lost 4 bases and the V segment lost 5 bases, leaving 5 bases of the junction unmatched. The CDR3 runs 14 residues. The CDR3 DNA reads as TGTGCCAGCAGTGGGCCGGGACAGGGCTATGGCTACACCTTC. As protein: CASSGPGQGYGYTF.

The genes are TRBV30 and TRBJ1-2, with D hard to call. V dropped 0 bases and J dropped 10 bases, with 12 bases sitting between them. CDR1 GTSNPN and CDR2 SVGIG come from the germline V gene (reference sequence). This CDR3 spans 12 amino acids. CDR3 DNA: TGTGCCTGGAGTGTAAATCCAAGTGTCTACACCTTC. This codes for CAWSVNPSVYTF.

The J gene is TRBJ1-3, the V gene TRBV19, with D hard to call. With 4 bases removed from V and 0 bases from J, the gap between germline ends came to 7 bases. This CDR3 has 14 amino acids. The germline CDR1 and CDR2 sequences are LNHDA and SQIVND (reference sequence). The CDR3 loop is CASSRKDSGNTIYF. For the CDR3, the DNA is TGTGCCAGTAGTAGAAAAGACTCTGGAAACACCATATATTTT.

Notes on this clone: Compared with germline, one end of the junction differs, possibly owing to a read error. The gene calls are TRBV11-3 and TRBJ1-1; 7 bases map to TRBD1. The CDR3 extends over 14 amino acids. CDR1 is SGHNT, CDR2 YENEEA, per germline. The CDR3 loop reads CANSLGQLNTEAFF. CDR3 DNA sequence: TGTGCCAACAGCTTGGGACAGTTGAACACTGAAGCTTTCTTT. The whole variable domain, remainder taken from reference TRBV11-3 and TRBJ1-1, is EAGVVQSPRYKIIEKKQPVAFWCNPISGHNTLYWYLQNLGQGPELLIRYENEEAVDDSQLPKDRFSAERLKGVDSTLKIQPAELGDSAVYLCANSLGQLNTEAFFGQGTRLTVV.

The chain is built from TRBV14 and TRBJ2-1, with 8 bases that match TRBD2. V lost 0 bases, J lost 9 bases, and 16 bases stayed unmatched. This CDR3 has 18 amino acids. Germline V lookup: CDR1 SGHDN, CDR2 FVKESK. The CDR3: CASSQDHGVSGSRSEQFF. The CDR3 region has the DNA TGTGCCAGCAGCCAAGATCACGGCGTGAGCGGGAGCAGGAGTGAGCAGTTCTTC.

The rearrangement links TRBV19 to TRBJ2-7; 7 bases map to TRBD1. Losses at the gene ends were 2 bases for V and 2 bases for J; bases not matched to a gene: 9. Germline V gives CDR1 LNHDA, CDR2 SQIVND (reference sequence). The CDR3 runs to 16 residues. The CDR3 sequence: CASSITTGASTYEQYF. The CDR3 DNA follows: TGTGCCAGTAGTATAACTACAGGGGCTTCAACCTACGAGCAGTACTTC.

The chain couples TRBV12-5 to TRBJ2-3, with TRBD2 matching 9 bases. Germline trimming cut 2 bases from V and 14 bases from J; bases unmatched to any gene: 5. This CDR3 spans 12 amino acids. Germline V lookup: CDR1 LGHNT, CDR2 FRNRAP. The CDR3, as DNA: TGTGCTAGTGGTTTGATAGCGGGAGAGGTGTATTTT. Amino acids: CASGLIAGEVYF.

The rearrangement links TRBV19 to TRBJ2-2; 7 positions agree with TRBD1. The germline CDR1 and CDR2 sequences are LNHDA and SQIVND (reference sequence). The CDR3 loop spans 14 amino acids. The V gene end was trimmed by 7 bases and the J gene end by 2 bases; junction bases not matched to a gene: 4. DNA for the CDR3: TGTGCCAGTACAAGACAGGGCAACACCGGGGAGCTGTTTTTT. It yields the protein CASTRQGNTGELFF. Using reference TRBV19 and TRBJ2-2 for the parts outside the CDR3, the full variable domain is DGGITQSPKYLFRKEGQNVTLSCEQNLNHDAMYWYRQDPGQGLRLIYYSQIVNDFQKGDIAEGYSVSREKKESFPLTVTSAQKNPTAFYLCASTRQGNTGELFFGEGSRLTVL.

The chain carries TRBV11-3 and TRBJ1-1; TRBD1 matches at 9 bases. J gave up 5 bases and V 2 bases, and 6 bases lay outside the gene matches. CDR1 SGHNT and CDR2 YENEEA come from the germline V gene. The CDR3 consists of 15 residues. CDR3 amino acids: CASSLSQGADTEAFF. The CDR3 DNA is TGTGCCAGCAGCTTATCACAGGGGGCAGATACTGAAGCTTTCTTT.